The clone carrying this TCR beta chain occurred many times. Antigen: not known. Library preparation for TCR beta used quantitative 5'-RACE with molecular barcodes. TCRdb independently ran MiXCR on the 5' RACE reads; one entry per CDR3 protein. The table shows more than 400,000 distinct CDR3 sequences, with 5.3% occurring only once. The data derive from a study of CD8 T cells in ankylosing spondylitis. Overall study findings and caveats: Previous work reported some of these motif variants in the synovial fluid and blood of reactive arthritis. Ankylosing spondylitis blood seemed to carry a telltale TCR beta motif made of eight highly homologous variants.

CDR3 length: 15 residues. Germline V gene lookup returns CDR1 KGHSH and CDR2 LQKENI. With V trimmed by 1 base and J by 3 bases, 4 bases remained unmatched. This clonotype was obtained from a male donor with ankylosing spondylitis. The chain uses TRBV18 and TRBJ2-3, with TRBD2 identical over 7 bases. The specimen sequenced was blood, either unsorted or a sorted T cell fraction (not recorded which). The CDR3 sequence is CASSPLAGATDTQYF. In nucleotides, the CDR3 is TGTGCCAGCTCACCACTTGCGGGAGCGACAGATACGCAGTATTTT.